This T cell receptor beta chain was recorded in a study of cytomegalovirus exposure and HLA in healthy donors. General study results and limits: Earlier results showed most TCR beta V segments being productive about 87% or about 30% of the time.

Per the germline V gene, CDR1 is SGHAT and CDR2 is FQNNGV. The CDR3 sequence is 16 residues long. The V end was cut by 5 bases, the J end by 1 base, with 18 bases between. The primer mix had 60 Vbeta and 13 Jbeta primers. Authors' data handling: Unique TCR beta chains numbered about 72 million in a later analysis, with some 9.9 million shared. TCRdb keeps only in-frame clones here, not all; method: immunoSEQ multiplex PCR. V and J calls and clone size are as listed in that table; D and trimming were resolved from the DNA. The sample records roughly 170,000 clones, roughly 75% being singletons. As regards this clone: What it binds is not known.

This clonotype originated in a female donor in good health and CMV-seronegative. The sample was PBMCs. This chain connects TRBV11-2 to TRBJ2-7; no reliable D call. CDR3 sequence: CASSPLLTQVSYEQYF. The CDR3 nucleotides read TGTGCCAGCAGCCCTCTCTTGACTCAAGTTTCCTACGAGCAGTACTTC.